One and the same sample provided the 6 T cell receptor beta chains below, sequenced in a study of neoadjuvant anti-PD-1 for oral cavity cancer. Measured with immunoSEQ multiplex PCR; TCRdb has only the in-frame clones, and not every one. Of about 42,000 clones listed, about 77% are singletons. Time point: after neoadjuvant nivolumab, at surgical resection. The sample in question was PBMCs, obtained after nivolumab (anti-PD-1) treatment. The receptors here all came from a person between 40 and 85 years old with oral cavity squamous cell carcinoma.

This clone was found once. The chain employs TRBV7-8 and TRBJ2-1; TRBD1 matches at 7 bases. The J segment lost 1 base and the V segment lost 5 bases, leaving 5 bases of the junction unmatched. Germline-derived CDR1 and CDR2 are SGHVS and FQNEAQ. The CDR3 totals 15 residues. The CDR3 region is CASSATGQSYNEQFF. The CDR3 DNA is TGTGCCAGCAGCGCTACGGGACAGTCCTACAATGAGCAGTTCTTC. The full variable domain, in which reference TRBV7-8 and TRBJ2-1 provide the parts outside the CDR3, is GAGVSQSPRYKVAKRGQDVALRCDPISGHVSLFWYQQALGQGPEFLTYFQNEAQLDKSGLPSDRFFAERPEGSVSTLKIQRTQQEDSAVYLCASSATGQSYNEQFFGPGTRLTVL.

This clone was seen a few times. The chain joins TRBV29-1 to TRBJ2-5; TRBD2 agrees at 7 bases. The trim removed 8 bases at V and 4 bases at J, leaving 7 bases unmatched. CDR1 SQVTM and CDR2 ANQGSEA come from the germline V gene. The CDR3 totals 12 residues. The DNA of the CDR3 is TGCAGCCTCAGGGACTATGGAGAGACCCAGTACTTC. Translation: CSLRDYGETQYF.

The chain uses TRBV7-9 and TRBJ1-5; unclear D gene. The CDR3 length is 13 residues. Germline V gene lookup returns CDR1 SEHNR and CDR2 FQNEAQ (reference sequence). The V gene lost 6 bases and the J gene lost 5 bases, with 11 bases spanning the gap. The CDR3 here is CASSSSSHQPQHF. The CDR3 nucleotides are TGTGCCAGCAGTTCATCCAGCCATCAGCCCCAGCATTTT.

This chain uses TRBV5-1 with TRBJ2-5; tentatively, D is TRBD1 (5 bases). Germline V gene sequence: CDR1 SGHRS, CDR2 YFSETQ. The CDR3 consists of 15 residues. V lost 6 bases to trimming and J lost 1 base, with 16 bases between them. CDR3 amino acids: CASTLGPSFQETQYF. CDR3 DNA sequence: TGCGCCAGCACCCTGGGGCCATCCTTCCAAGAGACCCAGTACTTC.

V gene TRBV21-1 combines with J gene TRBJ2-5; TRBD1, the table's D call, lacks a check against the DNA. TRBV21-1 is deemed a pseudogene. CDR3 size: 18 residues. CDR3 sequence (DNA): TGTGCCAGCAGCTTTCAGGGAGAGAGGGACAGGGACCAAGAGACCCAGTACTTC. It yields the protein CASSFQGERDRDQETQYF.

CDR3 DNA: TGTGCCGTCAGGGGAGGGACAGGGGGTAAAAACATTCAGTACTTC. Translation: CAVRGGTGGKNIQYF. The rearrangement links TRBV6-1 to TRBJ2-4, with 11 nucleotides matching TRBD1. The CDR3 loop spans 15 amino acids. Germline V gene sequence: CDR1 MNHNS, CDR2 SASEGT. The V gene end was trimmed by 11 bases and the J gene end by 4 bases; junction bases not matched to a gene: 10.